These 3 T cell receptor beta chains share one sample of origin, sequenced in a study of blood T cell repertoires in COVID-19 (dated by TCRdb to the early 2020s). The library was produced with the immunoSEQ multiplex PCR assay. As stored in TCRdb, this immuneACCESS dataset retains in-frame rearrangements with V and J assigned. A fraction of the clones does not appear; measured against another copy, unresolved V genes explain less than half of the discrepancy, and the remainder lacks a known reason. Within this sample are 15,000 or so clones, with 85% to 90% of them counted one time only. Jointly, the top ten make up over 2% of the sample. The sample was peripheral blood. Every receptor here comes from a woman aged 70-85 years in a cohort sampled during active or convalescent COVID-19.

This sequence joins TRBV9 and TRBJ1-2; TRBD1 agrees at 9 bases. J gave up 4 bases and V 6 bases, and 19 bases lay outside the gene matches. CDR1 is SGDLS and CDR2 is YYNGEE in the germline V gene. The CDR3 sequence is 18 residues long. The DNA of the CDR3 is TGTGCCAGCACCCCGGGAACCGGGACAGGGACGATTCGCTATGGCTACACCTTC. It encodes CASTPGTGTGTIRYGYTF.

The chain employs TRBV7-9 and TRBJ2-3, with TRBD2 matching over 9 bases. The germline V gene has CDR1 SEHNR and CDR2 FQNEAQ (reference sequence). V shed 1 base and J 2 bases; nucleotides not matched to a gene: 4. The length of the CDR3 is 16 residues. The CDR3 spells CASSLVSGGFTDTQYF. CDR3 nucleotides: TGTGCCAGCAGCTTAGTGAGCGGGGGGTTCACAGATACGCAGTATTTT.

This clone was observed once. This rearrangement joins TRBV5-5 to TRBJ2-3, with a possible D match to TRBD1 (7 bases). The CDR3 has 16 amino acids. With 3 bases removed from V and 0 bases from J, the gap between germline ends came to 14 bases. CDR1 is SGHKS and CDR2 is YYEKEE in the germline V gene (reference sequence). The CDR3 nucleotides read TGTGCCAGCAGCTCAGGGGGGAGAACTAGCACAGATACGCAGTATTTT. Protein product: CASSSGGRTSTDTQYF.